The 30 T cell receptor beta chains listed next were all sequenced from one sample in a study of cytomegalovirus exposure and HLA in healthy donors (dated by TCRdb to about 2017). The method was the immunoSEQ multiplex PCR assay. The multiplex PCR relied on a mix of 60 forward primers for TCR Vbeta segments and 13 reverse primers for TCR Jbeta segments. Not all clones reach the TCRdb copy of this immuneACCESS table, which keeps in-frame sequences only. Checked studies attribute under half of the gap to unresolved V genes and leave the rest unexplained. This sample comprises more than 150,000 clones, about 79% of them detected only once. The ten most abundant clones make up 1.5% to 2% of the sample. Sequencing input: PBMCs. These receptors originate from a man in his late teens or twenties in good health and CMV-seronegative.

The chain recombines TRBV6-5 with TRBJ1-1; TRBD1 agrees at 8 bases. The trim removed 4 bases at V and 0 bases at J, leaving 4 bases unmatched. The CDR3 consists of 15 residues. Germline lookup yields CDR1 MNHEY and CDR2 SVGAGI. The CDR3 loop is CASSSTGGLNTEAFF. CDR3 DNA sequence: TGTGCCAGCAGTTCCACAGGGGGTTTGAACACTGAAGCTTTCTTT.

The genes are TRBV28 and TRBJ1-2, with a weak D call TRBD1 (6 bases). This CDR3 region has 13 residues. Trimming removed 8 bases from V and 7 bases from J, with 17 bases in between. The germline CDR1 and CDR2 sequences are MDHEN and SYDVKM. The CDR3 region is CASSTGSPRGYTF. In DNA, the CDR3 is TGTGCCAGCTCCACAGGGTCCCCTCGTGGCTACACCTTC.

This chain uses TRBV9 with TRBJ2-2; 8 positions match TRBD2. Germline trimming cut 2 bases from V and 4 bases from J; bases unmatched to any gene: 1. CDR1 and CDR2 from the germline V gene are SGDLS and YYNGEE. The CDR3 is made up of 14 amino acids. As DNA, the CDR3 is TGTGCCAGCAGCGTGGGACTAGTCACCGGGGAGCTGTTTTTT. This gives the protein CASSVGLVTGELFF.

J is TRBJ1-2 and V is TRBV7-3; no firm D call. The CDR3 is 15 amino acids. Germline assignment: CDR1 SGHTA and CDR2 FQGTGA. Between the trimmed V and J ends, which lost 1 base and 5 bases, there was a span of 14 bases. The DNA of the CDR3 is TGTGCCAGCAGCTTAAAAGGAGACGCTCCATATGGCTACACCTTC. Translation: CASSLKGDAPYGYTF.

This clone was detected a few times. V and J are TRBV9 and TRBJ2-7; 9 bases agree with TRBD2. Trimming cost V 0 bases and J 3 bases; bases outside gene matches: 7. The germline CDR1 and CDR2 sequences are SGDLS and YYNGEE. The CDR3 spans 16 residues. The chain's CDR3 is CASSVVDSGSVYEQYF. CDR3 DNA: TGTGCCAGCAGCGTAGTGGATAGCGGGAGCGTCTACGAGCAGTACTTC.

There are a few counts of this clone. J is TRBJ1-1 and V is TRBV5-1; 12 nucleotides line up with TRBD1. The CDR3 length is 17 residues. From germline, CDR1 is SGHRS and CDR2 YFSETQ. The junction had 10 bases not matched to a gene; V was cut back by 3 bases and J by 4 bases. CDR3 in DNA: TGCGCCAGCAGCTCCGTCCCGGGACAGGGGGCGGGCACTGAAGCTTTCTTT. It codes for CASSSVPGQGAGTEAFF.

A note on this clone: Germline is not matched at one junction end, which may reflect a read error. The V and J genes are TRBV7-9 and TRBJ2-1; 7 positions match TRBD1. The CDR3 has 15 residues. The germline CDR1 and CDR2 sequences are SEHNR and FQNEAQ (reference sequence). This CDR3 reads CSSRLPGQYYNEQFF. The CDR3 nucleotides read TGTTCCAGCAGGCTGCCGGGACAGTACTACAATGAGCAGTTCTTC. The variable domain in full, completed from reference TRBV7-9 and TRBJ2-1, reads DTGVSQNPRHKITKRGQNVTFRCDPISEHNRLYWYRQTLGQGPEFLTYFQNEAQLEKSRLLSDRFSAERPKGSFSTLEIQRTEQGDSAMYLCSSRLPGQYYNEQFFGPGTRLTVL.

This chain links TRBV7-3 with TRBJ2-3; tentatively, D is TRBD2 (5 bases). V lost 3 bases to trimming and J lost 2 bases, with 9 bases between them. The CDR3 runs 14 residues. CDR1 and CDR2 (germline): SGHTA, FQGTGA. For the CDR3, the DNA is TGTGCCAGCAGCTTGTCACGGGACACAGATACGCAGTATTTT. Translation gives CASSLSRDTDTQYF.

This clone has only one observation. The chain joins TRBV28 to TRBJ2-7; D unclear. CDR1 is MDHEN and CDR2 is SYDVKM in the germline V gene. The CDR3 consists of 13 residues. The V gene lost 7 bases and the J gene lost 0 bases, with 10 bases spanning the gap. CDR3 region: CASKLSSSYEQYF. The CDR3 nucleotides read TGTGCCAGCAAACTCTCATCCTCCTACGAGCAGTACTTC.

This sequence joins TRBV28 and TRBJ2-7, with D possibly TRBD1 on 6 matching bases. V was clipped by 5 bases and J by 5 bases, with 16 bases between them. CDR3 length: 14 residues. From germline, CDR1 is MDHEN and CDR2 SYDVKM. The CDR3 region has the DNA TGTGCCAGCAGTCCACACAGGGTTGCCCACGAGCAGTACTTC. Its translation: CASSPHRVAHEQYF.

V is TRBV2 and J is TRBJ2-1; tentatively, D is TRBD2 (5 bases). The V gene's germline CDR1 is SNHLY and CDR2 FYNNEI. This CDR3 spans 14 amino acids. With 6 bases removed from V and 8 bases from J, the gap between germline ends came to 17 bases. The CDR3 here is CASRLLASSYEQFF. CDR3 DNA: TGTGCCAGCAGGCTCCTGGCTAGCAGCTATGAGCAGTTCTTC.

The rearrangement uses TRBV29-1 and TRBJ1-2; D gene uncertain. Germline assignment: CDR1 SQVTM and CDR2 ANQGSEA. V shed 7 bases and J shed 0 bases, with 18 bases lying between them. This CDR3 has 15 residues. The CDR3 DNA reads TGCAGCGCGGCTAGTCTGTTTGCGGCTAACTATGGCTACACCTTC. It translates to CSAASLFAANYGYTF. Full variable domain (rest looked up from reference TRBV29-1 and TRBJ1-2): SAVISQKPSRDICQRGTSLTIQCQVDSQVTMMFWYRQQPGQSLTLIATANQGSEATYESGFVIDKFPISRPNLTFSTLTVSNMSPEDSSIYLCSAASLFAANYGYTFGSGTRLTVV.

The genes are TRBV18 and TRBJ2-1, with 7 bases that match TRBD1. V was clipped by 4 bases and J by 3 bases; unmatched bases: 9. Germline lookup yields CDR1 KGHSH and CDR2 LQKENI. The CDR3 is 16 amino acids. CDR3 region: CASSLIRDSLYNEQFF. The DNA of the CDR3 is TGTGCCAGCTCACTCATCCGGGACAGTCTCTACAATGAGCAGTTCTTC.

This clone was found a few times. The chain uses TRBV29-1 and TRBJ2-7, with 8 bases identical to TRBD2. The germline gives CDR1 SQVTM, CDR2 ANQGSEA. V was pared by 6 bases and J by 1 base, with 5 bases of the junction left unmatched. The CDR3 loop spans 13 amino acids. The CDR3 nucleotides are TGCAGCGTAATGACTAGCGTATCCTACGAGCAGTACTTC. Its translation is CSVMTSVSYEQYF.

This chain connects TRBV27 to TRBJ2-1; 7 nucleotides agree with TRBD2. Germline V lookup: CDR1 MNHEY, CDR2 SMNVEV (reference sequence). This CDR3 region has 16 residues. V lost 6 bases and J lost 2; bases outside the gene matches: 10. CDR3 sequence (DNA): TGTGCCAGCAGCCCACTAACTAGCGCTCCCTACAATGAGCAGTTCTTC. It yields the protein CASSPLTSAPYNEQFF.

The genes are TRBV5-6 and TRBJ1-6; D is undetermined. V dropped 1 base and J dropped 3 bases, with 8 bases sitting between them. The CDR3 runs to 15 residues. CDR1 is SGHDT and CDR2 is YYEEEE in the germline V gene. Written as DNA, the CDR3 is TGTGCCAGCAGCTTGTGGCGGAACTATAATTCACCCCTCCACTTT. Translation gives CASSLWRNYNSPLHF.

V gene TRBV5-6 combines with J gene TRBJ1-2; TRBD1 matches 8 bases. The ends lost 0 bases at V and 5 bases at J; junction bases unmatched: 6. Germline CDR1 and CDR2: SGHDT and YYEEEE. CDR3 length: 15 residues. The chain's CDR3 is CASSLADRGGYGYTF. The DNA for the CDR3 is TGTGCCAGCAGCTTGGCCGACAGGGGCGGATATGGCTACACCTTC.

The chain is built from TRBV30 and TRBJ2-1, with 11 bases fitting TRBD2. Losses at the gene ends were 1 base for V and 6 bases for J; bases not matched to a gene: 8. The CDR3 runs to 16 residues. CDR1 GTSNPN and CDR2 SVGIG come from the germline V gene (reference sequence). In nucleotides, the CDR3 is TGTGCCTGGAGTGCTACGACTAGCGGGGACCTCAATGAGCAGTTCTTC. Protein product: CAWSATTSGDLNEQFF.

V is TRBV2 and J is TRBJ2-2; TRBD1 agrees at 8 bases. The CDR3 contains 13 residues. Per germline, CDR1 SNHLY and CDR2 FYNNEI. V shed 6 bases, J shed 6 bases, and the junction held 3 bases outside the gene matches. CDR3 sequence reads: CASRQGVAGELFF. The DNA for the CDR3 is TGTGCCAGCAGACAGGGGGTGGCCGGGGAGCTGTTTTTT.

V gene TRBV19 combines with J gene TRBJ2-1, with D possibly being TRBD1 (5 bases). This CDR3 has 13 residues. The germline V and J ends were trimmed by 9 bases and 7 bases, with 16 bases remaining between them. Germline values: CDR1 LNHDA, CDR2 SQIVND (reference sequence). The CDR3 loop is CASRTSFGNEQFF. The CDR3 DNA reads TGTGCCAGCCGGACATCGTTTGGTAATGAGCAGTTCTTC.

The V call is TRBV4-2, the J call TRBJ1-5, with D perhaps matching TRBD1 (5 bases). V dropped 4 bases and J dropped 5 bases, with 12 bases sitting between them. The CDR3 sequence is 14 residues long. The germline CDR1 and CDR2 sequences are LGHNA and YNFKEQ. The CDR3 region is CASSPLTGDQPQHF. The CDR3 bases are TGTGCCAGCAGCCCCCTAACGGGGGATCAGCCCCAGCATTTT.

V is TRBV7-9 and J is TRBJ1-5, with TRBD1 matching 10 bases. Trimming removed 1 base from V and 4 bases from J; junction bases left unmatched: 7. The germline gives CDR1 SEHNR, CDR2 FQNEAQ (reference sequence). The CDR3 contains 17 residues. The DNA for the CDR3 is TGTGCCAGCAGCTTAGTATCCGGGACAGGGGCTAATCAGCCCCAGCATTTT. Translated, it gives CASSLVSGTGANQPQHF.

This sequence joins TRBV6-5 and TRBJ1-2; 9 bases map to TRBD1. The germline V gene encodes CDR1 MNHEY and CDR2 SVGAGI. Trimming took 5 bases from V and 6 from J; bases not matched to a gene: 7. This CDR3 is 14 amino acids long. For the CDR3, the DNA is TGTGCCAGCAGTCCAGCGGACAGGGGAAATGGCTACACCTTC. This encodes CASSPADRGNGYTF.

The gene calls are TRBV11-2 and TRBJ2-3; 13 bases line up with TRBD2. V lost 5 bases to trimming and J lost 5 bases; unmatched junction nucleotides: 4. In germline, CDR1 is SGHAT, CDR2 FQNNGV. The CDR3 sequence is 15 residues long. The CDR3 reads CASSQLAGGLDTQYF. The CDR3 nucleotides are TGTGCCAGCAGCCAACTAGCGGGAGGGCTAGATACGCAGTATTTT.

The chain uses TRBV19 and TRBJ1-2; D remains ambiguous. The germline V and J ends were trimmed by 1 base and 0 bases, with 9 bases remaining between them. The CDR3 is 15 amino acids. Per germline, CDR1 LNHDA and CDR2 SQIVND (reference sequence). DNA of the CDR3: TGTGCCAGTAGTATAGGAGCGGGAACTAACTATGGCTACACCTTC. Translating it yields CASSIGAGTNYGYTF. Combining the CDR3 with reference TRBV19 and TRBJ1-2 gives the whole variable domain DGGITQSPKYLFRKEGQNVTLSCEQNLNHDAMYWYRQDPGQGLRLIYYSQIVNDFQKGDIAEGYSVSREKKESFPLTVTSAQKNPTAFYLCASSIGAGTNYGYTFGSGTRLTVV.

As concerns this clone: One end of the junction fails to match germline, which may point to a read error. V and J are TRBV6-1 and TRBJ1-2; D might be TRBD1 (5 bases). From germline, CDR1 is MNHNS and CDR2 SASEGT. The length of the CDR3 is 13 residues. The CDR3 sequence: CASSERGGYGYPF. CDR3 in DNA: TGTGCCAGCAGTGAAAGGGGAGGGTATGGCTACCCCTTC.

V gene TRBV5-1 combines with J gene TRBJ2-1; 7 nucleotides agree with TRBD1. CDR3 length: 17 residues. Per the germline V gene, CDR1 is SGHRS and CDR2 is YFSETQ. J lost 4 bases, V lost 4 bases, and 14 bases had no gene match. This CDR3 is CASSVRQGPTTYNEQFF. The CDR3 DNA reads TGCGCCAGCAGCGTCAGACAGGGCCCGACCACTTACAATGAGCAGTTCTTC.

The sample holds a few counts of this clone. The J gene is TRBJ2-5, the V gene TRBV7-9; 7 bases fit TRBD2. The V segment lost 5 bases and the J segment 5 bases; nucleotides outside the gene matches: 8. The CDR3 extends over 14 amino acids. Per germline, CDR1 SEHNR and CDR2 FQNEAQ (reference sequence). The CDR3 reads CASSRWGGSETQYF. DNA of the CDR3: TGTGCCAGCAGCCGCTGGGGGGGGTCGGAGACCCAGTACTTC.

The chain links TRBV5-1 to TRBJ2-2, with 8 bases aligning to TRBD2. Losses at the gene ends were 4 bases for V and 4 bases for J; bases not matched to a gene: 9. The V gene's germline CDR1 is SGHRS and CDR2 YFSETQ. This CDR3 region has 16 residues. CDR3 loop: CASSPEGSGITGELFF. CDR3 coding DNA: TGCGCCAGCAGCCCCGAGGGTAGCGGGATCACCGGGGAGCTGTTTTTT.

This clone was seen only once. J is TRBJ2-1 and V is TRBV27; 8 positions agree with TRBD2. V dropped 8 bases and J dropped 8; count of bases not matched to a gene: 11. This CDR3 is built from 14 residues. CDR1 MNHEY and CDR2 SMNVEV come from the germline V gene (reference sequence). As DNA, the CDR3 is TGTGCCAGCGGTGGACTAGTAGCGGGACATGAGCAGTTCTTC. Its translation: CASGGLVAGHEQFF.